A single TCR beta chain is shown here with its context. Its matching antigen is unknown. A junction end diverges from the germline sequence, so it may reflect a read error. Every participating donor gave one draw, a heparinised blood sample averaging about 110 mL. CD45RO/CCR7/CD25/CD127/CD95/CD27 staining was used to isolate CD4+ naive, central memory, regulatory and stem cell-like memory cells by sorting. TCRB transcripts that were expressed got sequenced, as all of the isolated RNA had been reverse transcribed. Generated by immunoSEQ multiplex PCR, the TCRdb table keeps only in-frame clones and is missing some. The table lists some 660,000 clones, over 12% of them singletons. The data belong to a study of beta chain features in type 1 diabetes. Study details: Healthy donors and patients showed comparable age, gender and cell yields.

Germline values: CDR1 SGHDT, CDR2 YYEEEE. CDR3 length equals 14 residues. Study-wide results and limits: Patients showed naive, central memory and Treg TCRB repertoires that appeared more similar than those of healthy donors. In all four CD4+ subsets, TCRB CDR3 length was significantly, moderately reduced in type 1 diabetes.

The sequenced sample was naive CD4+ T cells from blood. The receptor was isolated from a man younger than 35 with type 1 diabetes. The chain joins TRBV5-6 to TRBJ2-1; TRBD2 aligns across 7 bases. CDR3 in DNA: TGTGCCAGCAGCTTGGGACTAGCCTATAATGAGCAGTTCTTC. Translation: CASSLGLAYNEQFF.